These 10 T cell receptor beta chains share one sample of origin, sequenced in a study of vaccination effects on CD4 cells after COVID-19. On day 10 of culture, CD4+ T cells were separated out. Two-dose vaccination with either BNT162b2 or mRNA-1273 was given to the participants. Some clones are missing from TCRdb's copy, which holds only in-frame ones; the method was immunoSEQ multiplex PCR. The sample contains tens of thousands of clones, around two thirds of which appear only once. Antigens for these TCRs are unknown. The material sequenced was CD4+ T cells from PBMCs cultured without peptide, taken after COVID-19 vaccination. These receptor sequences come from a human donor who received a COVID-19 vaccine.

This clone occurred a few times. The CDR3 sequence is CASSLSPTPYGYTF. CDR3 sequence (DNA): TGTGCCAGCAGCTTGTCCCCTACTCCCTATGGCTACACCTTC. The chain links TRBV5-4 to TRBJ1-2; D not resolved. The V end was cut by 1 base, the J end by 4 bases, with 11 bases between. CDR1 and CDR2 (germline): SGHNT, YYREEE (reference sequence). This CDR3 comprises 14 residues.

The chain links TRBV10-2 to TRBJ1-3; 9 bases fit TRBD1. The J segment lost 0 bases and the V segment lost 6 bases, leaving 6 bases of the junction unmatched. Germline lookup yields CDR1 WSHSY and CDR2 SAAADI. The CDR3 loop spans 16 amino acids. Here the CDR3 DNA reads TGCGCCAGCAGGAAGGGACAGGGAGCCTCTGGAAACACCATATATTTT. It is translated as CASRKGQGASGNTIYF.

V usage is TRBV5-1 and J usage is TRBJ2-1; 8 nucleotides line up with TRBD2. The CDR3 has 15 amino acids. Per the germline V gene, CDR1 is SGHRS and CDR2 is YFSETQ. With V trimmed by 0 bases and J by 4 bases, 3 bases remained unmatched. CDR3 amino acids: CASSLALADYNEQFF. Written as DNA, the CDR3 is TGCGCCAGCAGCTTGGCACTAGCGGATTACAATGAGCAGTTCTTC.

The rearrangement links TRBV25-1 to TRBJ1-6; D might be TRBD1 (6 bases). Looked up from germline, CDR1 is MGHDK and CDR2 is SYGVNS. The CDR3 runs 14 residues. V was pared by 6 bases and J by 8 bases, with 14 bases between. CDR3 DNA sequence: TGTGCCAGCAGCAGGACAGTAACCTATTCACCCCTCCACTTT. Encoded protein: CASSRTVTYSPLHF.

The rearrangement uses TRBV13 and TRBJ2-1; 9 nucleotides align to TRBD2. The CDR3 is 17 residues long. Looked up from germline, CDR1 is PRHDT and CDR2 is FYEKMQ (reference sequence). With V trimmed by 5 bases and J by 1 base, 9 bases remained unmatched. In DNA, the CDR3 is TGTGCCAGCAGCCCCCGGGGTAGCGGGAGTTCCTACAATGAGCAGTTCTTC. It specifies CASSPRGSGSSYNEQFF. The full variable domain, its missing parts supplied by reference TRBV13 and TRBJ2-1, is AAGVIQSPRHLIKEKRETATLKCYPIPRHDTVYWYQQGPGQDPQFLISFYEKMQSDKGSIPDRFSAQQFSDYHSELNMSSLELGDSALYFCASSPRGSGSSYNEQFFGPGTRLTVL.

The V and J genes are TRBV25-1 and TRBJ2-2; D may be TRBD1 or TRBD2 (5 bases each). Germline CDR1 reads MGHDK; CDR2 reads SYGVNS. V lost 8 bases and J lost 0, with 10 bases in between. The CDR3 totals 14 residues. The CDR3 nucleotides are TGTGCCAGCGGGGGACCTACGAACACCGGGGAGCTGTTTTTT. Translated, it gives CASGGPTNTGELFF.

V is TRBV3-1 (or the pseudogene TRBV3-2) and J is TRBJ1-1; TRBD1 agrees at 9 bases. This CDR3 has 14 amino acids. Germline assignment: CDR1 LGHDT and CDR2 YNNKEL (reference sequence). The V gene end was trimmed by 4 bases and the J gene end by 5 bases; junction bases not matched to a gene: 5. The CDR3 DNA reads as TGTGCCAGCAGCCGAAACAGGGGGCAGACTGAAGCTTTCTTT. Encoded protein: CASSRNRGQTEAFF.

This clone came up a few times. CDR3 bases: TGTGCCTGGAGTTACCCCGTTCCAGGGACAGGGGTCCCATGGGGCTACACCTTC. It specifies CAWSYPVPGTGVPWGYTF. The gene calls are TRBV30 and TRBJ1-2; 10 bases agree with TRBD1. With 2 bases clipped from V and 8 bases from J, the junction kept 20 bases outside the gene matches. The CDR3 totals 18 residues. Germline V CDR1 and CDR2: GTSNPN, SVGIG (reference sequence). Full variable domain (remainder filled in from reference TRBV30 and TRBJ1-2): SQTIHQWPATLVQPVGSPLSLECTVEGTSNPNLYWYRQAAGRGLQLLFYSVGIGQISSEVPQNLSASRPQDRQFILSSKKLLLSDSGFYLCAWSYPVPGTGVPWGYTFGSGTRLTVV.

This clone was found a few times. The chain couples TRBV18 to TRBJ1-1; TRBD1 agrees at 7 bases. In germline, CDR1 is KGHSH, CDR2 LQKENI. This CDR3 is built from 12 residues. J lost 3 bases, V lost 8 bases, and 3 bases had no gene match. The CDR3 nucleotides are TGTGCCAGCGGGGACAGACACACTGAAGCTTTCTTT. Translation gives CASGDRHTEAFF.

V usage is TRBV24-1 and J usage is TRBJ2-6, with D possibly called TRBD1 or TRBD2 (6 bases each). The CDR3 has 19 amino acids. The germline V gene has CDR1 KGHDR and CDR2 SFDVKD. V was trimmed by 2 bases and J by 5 bases, leaving 21 bases between them. The CDR3 sequence is CATSDYGGQSSLWANVLTF. In DNA form, the CDR3 reads TGTGCCACCAGTGATTACGGGGGACAATCCTCCCTCTGGGCCAACGTCCTGACTTTC.